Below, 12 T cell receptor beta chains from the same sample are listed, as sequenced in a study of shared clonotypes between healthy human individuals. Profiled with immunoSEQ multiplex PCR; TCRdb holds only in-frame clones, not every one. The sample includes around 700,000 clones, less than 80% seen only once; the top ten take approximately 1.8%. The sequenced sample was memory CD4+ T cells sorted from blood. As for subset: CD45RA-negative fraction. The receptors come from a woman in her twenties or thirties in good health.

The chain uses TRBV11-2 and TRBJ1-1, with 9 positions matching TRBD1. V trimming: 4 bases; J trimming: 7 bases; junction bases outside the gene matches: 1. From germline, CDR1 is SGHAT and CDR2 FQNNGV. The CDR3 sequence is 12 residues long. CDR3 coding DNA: TGTGCCAGCAGCTCGGACAGGGGTGAAGCTTTCTTT. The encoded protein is CASSSDRGEAFF.

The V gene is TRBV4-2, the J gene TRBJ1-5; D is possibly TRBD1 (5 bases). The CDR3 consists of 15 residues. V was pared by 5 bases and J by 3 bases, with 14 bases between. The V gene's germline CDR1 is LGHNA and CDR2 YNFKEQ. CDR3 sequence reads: CASSLRGGDNQPQHF. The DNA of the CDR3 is TGTGCCAGCAGCTTGAGGGGAGGGGACAATCAGCCCCAGCATTTT.

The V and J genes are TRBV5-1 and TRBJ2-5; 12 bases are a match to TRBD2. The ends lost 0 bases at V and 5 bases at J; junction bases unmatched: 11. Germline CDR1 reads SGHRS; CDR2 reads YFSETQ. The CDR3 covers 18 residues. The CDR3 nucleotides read TGCGCCAGCAGCTTGGGGACTAGCGGGACCGCACCGAGGGAGACCCAGTACTTC. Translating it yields CASSLGTSGTAPRETQYF.

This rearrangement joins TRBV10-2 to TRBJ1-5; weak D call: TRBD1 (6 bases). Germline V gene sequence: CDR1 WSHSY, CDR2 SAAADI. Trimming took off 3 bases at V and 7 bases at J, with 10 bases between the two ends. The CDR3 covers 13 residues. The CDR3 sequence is CASSEQGAQPQHF. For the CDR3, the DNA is TGCGCCAGCAGTGAACAGGGCGCACAGCCCCAGCATTTT.

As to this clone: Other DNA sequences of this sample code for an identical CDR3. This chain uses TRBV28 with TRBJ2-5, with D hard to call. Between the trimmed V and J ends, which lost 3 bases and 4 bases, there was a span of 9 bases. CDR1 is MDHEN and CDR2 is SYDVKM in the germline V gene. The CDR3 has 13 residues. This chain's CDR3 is CASSFPSLETQYF. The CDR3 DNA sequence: TGTGCCAGCAGTTTCCCCAGCTTAGAGACCCAGTACTTC.

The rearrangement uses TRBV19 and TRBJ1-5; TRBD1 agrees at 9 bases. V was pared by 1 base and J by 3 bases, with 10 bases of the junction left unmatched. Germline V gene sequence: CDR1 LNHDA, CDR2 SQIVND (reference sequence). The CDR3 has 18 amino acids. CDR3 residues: CASSIVPGRDRVNQPQHF. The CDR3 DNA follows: TGTGCCAGTAGTATAGTCCCCGGTCGGGACAGGGTCAATCAGCCCCAGCATTTT.

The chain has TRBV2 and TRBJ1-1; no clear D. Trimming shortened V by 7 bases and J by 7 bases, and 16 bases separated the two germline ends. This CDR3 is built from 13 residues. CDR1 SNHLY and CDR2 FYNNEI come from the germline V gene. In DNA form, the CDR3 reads TGTGCCAGCATGGTCTCCTTTACAAATGAAGCTTTCTTT. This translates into CASMVSFTNEAFF.

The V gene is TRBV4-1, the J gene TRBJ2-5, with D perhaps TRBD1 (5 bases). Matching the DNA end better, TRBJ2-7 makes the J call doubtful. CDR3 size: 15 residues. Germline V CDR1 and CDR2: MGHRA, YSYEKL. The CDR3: CASSQAQGTIYEQYF. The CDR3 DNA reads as TGCGCCAGCAGCCAAGCCCAGGGTACTATCTACGAGCAGTACTTC.

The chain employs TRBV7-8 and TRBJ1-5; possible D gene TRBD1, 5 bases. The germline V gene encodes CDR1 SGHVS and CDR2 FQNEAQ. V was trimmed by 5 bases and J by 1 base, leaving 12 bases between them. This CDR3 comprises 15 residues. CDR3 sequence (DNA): TGTGCCAGCAGCACTCGCGACAGAAGCAATCAGCCCCAGCATTTT. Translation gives CASSTRDRSNQPQHF.

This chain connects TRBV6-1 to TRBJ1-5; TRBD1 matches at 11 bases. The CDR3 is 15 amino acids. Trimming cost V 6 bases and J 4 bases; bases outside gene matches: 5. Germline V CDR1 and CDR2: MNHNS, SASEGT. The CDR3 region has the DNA TGTGCCAGCAGCCGGACAGGGGGCTTGAATCAGCCCCAGCATTTT. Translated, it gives CASSRTGGLNQPQHF.

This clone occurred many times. The CDR3 loop reads CSVEATGSYNEQFF. CDR3 sequence (DNA): TGCAGCGTTGAAGCGACAGGGTCCTACAATGAGCAGTTCTTC. The gene calls are TRBV29-1 and TRBJ2-1; 7 bases align to TRBD1. CDR1 and CDR2 (germline): SQVTM, ANQGSEA. The CDR3 extends over 14 amino acids. V dropped 1 base and J dropped 1; count of bases not matched to a gene: 1.

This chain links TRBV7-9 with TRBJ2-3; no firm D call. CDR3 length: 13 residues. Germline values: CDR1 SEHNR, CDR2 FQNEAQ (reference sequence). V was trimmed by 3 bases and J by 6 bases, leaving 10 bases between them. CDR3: CASSFETLDTQYF. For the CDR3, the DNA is TGTGCCAGCAGCTTCGAGACGTTGGATACGCAGTATTTT.